This T cell receptor (beta chain) derives from a study of radiotherapy plus CTLA-4 blockade in lung cancer. Points on this clone: Its antigen remains unknown.

Broader study findings: The best prediction of response reportedly came from early blood T cell clone dynamics, with interferon-beta.

The assay was immunoSEQ multiplex PCR, and TCRdb's table has in-frame clones only and misses some. Of 50,000 to 85,000 clones listed, around 86% are singletons. The CDR3 length is 18 residues. Trimming took 1 base from V and 4 from J, leaving 19 bases between them. The germline V gene has CDR1 LGHNA and CDR2 YNFKEQ. The input for sequencing was peripheral blood, taken from a patient treated with radiotherapy plus ipilimumab. V gene TRBV4-2 combines with J gene TRBJ1-4, with D unclear. This clonotype originated in a human donor with non-small cell lung cancer who had a partial response to radiotherapy plus ipilimumab. DNA for the CDR3: TGTGCCAGCAGCCAAGTTCCACTCTGGGCAGCAAGTAATGAAAAACTGTTTTTT. Translating it yields CASSQVPLWAASNEKLFF.